What follows are 18 T cell receptor beta chains derived from one specimen sequenced in a study of T cell repertoires in cytomegalovirus infection. No cognate antigen is known for these TCRs. TCRdb re-called the reads through MiXCR, storing one row per CDR3 protein. The sample lists fewer than 1,000,000 distinct CDR3 sequences, approximately 33% occurring once. Source: cultured CD8+ T cells from PBMCs, taken from culture after CMV antigen stimulation. The origin of the receptors is a human donor in good health (CMV status not recorded). Some clones in this sample may be carry-over from other donors' samples.

V gene TRBV27 combines with J gene TRBJ2-5; D is ambiguous. The V and J ends lost 1 base and 5 bases respectively, with 14 bases between them. The CDR3 is made up of 15 amino acids. CDR1 and CDR2 (germline): MNHEY, SMNVEV (reference sequence). The CDR3 here is CASSLLRRAEETQYF. The CDR3 DNA reads TGTGCCAGCAGTTTATTACGAAGGGCCGAGGAGACCCAGTACTTC.

V and J are TRBV7-3 and TRBJ2-2; 12 positions match TRBD2. The germline CDR1 and CDR2 sequences are SGHTA and FQGTGA. With V trimmed by 5 bases and J by 4 bases, 5 bases remained unmatched. CDR3 length equals 16 residues. Here the CDR3 DNA reads TGTGCCAGCAGCCCGACTAGCGGGGGTCCCACCGGGGAGCTGTTTTTT. Protein product: CASSPTSGGPTGELFF.

The chain joins TRBV20-1 to TRBJ2-1; 7 nucleotides line up with TRBD1. After removal of 6 bases from V and 2 bases from J, the junction contained 7 bases not matched to a gene. The CDR3 is made up of 14 amino acids. CDR1 and CDR2 from the germline V gene are DFQATT and SNEGSKA (reference sequence). This CDR3 reads CSAWGQPPYNEQFF. The CDR3 bases are TGCAGTGCCTGGGGACAGCCACCCTACAATGAGCAGTTCTTC.

Points on this clonotype: Without the conserved terminal phenylalanine or tryptophan, this CDR3 likely stems from a read error. V gene TRBV4-1 combines with J gene TRBJ2-1; 10 bases are shared with TRBD1. The CDR3 spans 15 residues. Per the germline V gene, CDR1 is MGHRA and CDR2 is YSYEKL. The V gene end was trimmed by 0 bases and the J gene end by 7 bases; junction bases not matched to a gene: 3. This chain's CDR3 is CASSQEGQGRNEQFS. As DNA, the CDR3 is TGCGCCAGCAGCCAAGAGGGACAGGGGAGGAATGAGCAGTTCTCC.

The chain joins TRBV7-2 to TRBJ2-2; possible D gene TRBD1, 5 bases. The germline V gene encodes CDR1 SGHTA and CDR2 FQGNSA. The CDR3 length is 16 residues. V lost 5 bases and J 5 bases, leaving 18 bases between the germline ends. CDR3 bases: TGTGCCAGCAGCCCCAGGGTGAAAGGGGAAACCGGGGAGCTGTTTTTT. Translated, it gives CASSPRVKGETGELFF.

This chain links TRBV5-8 with TRBJ1-5; D gene unclear. The V and J ends lost 0 bases and 0 bases respectively, with 22 bases between them. This CDR3 spans 20 amino acids. Germline values: CDR1 SGHTS, CDR2 YDEGEE. The CDR3 region has the DNA TGTGCCAGCAGCTTGGCCAGTATTGCAGGTGGGGAGTATAGCAATCAGCCCCAGCATTTT. Translating it yields CASSLASIAGGEYSNQPQHF.

V and J are TRBV5-4 and TRBJ1-1; 11 bases match TRBD1. V was clipped by 4 bases and J by 5 bases; unmatched bases: 7. The CDR3 has 15 amino acids. Germline-derived CDR1 and CDR2 are SGHNT and YYREEE (reference sequence). CDR3 protein: CASSGSGTGGTEAFF. The DNA for the CDR3 is TGTGCCAGCAGCGGGTCCGGGACAGGGGGAACTGAAGCTTTCTTT.

The V call is TRBV9, the J call TRBJ2-3, with D possibly matching TRBD2 (6 bases). In germline, CDR1 is SGDLS, CDR2 YYNGEE. V gave up 3 bases and J gave up 0 bases, with 17 bases separating them. The length of the CDR3 is 17 residues. The CDR3 sequence is CASSGGLLRTSTDTQYF. The CDR3 DNA sequence: TGTGCCAGCAGCGGGGGACTTTTGAGAACTAGCACAGATACGCAGTATTTT.

The V gene is TRBV7-2, the J gene TRBJ2-3, with TRBD2 as a possible D gene (7 bases). Per the germline V gene, CDR1 is SGHTA and CDR2 is FQGNSA. The CDR3 runs to 16 residues. Trimming shortened V by 3 bases and J by 4 bases, and 17 bases separated the two germline ends. This CDR3 is CASSFSMGGLADTQYF. Written as DNA, the CDR3 is TGTGCCAGCAGCTTTAGCATGGGGGGGCTAGCAGATACGCAGTATTTT.

This clonotype was recorded a few times. The V and J genes are TRBV6-2 or TRBV6-3 and TRBJ2-7; 7 bases agree with TRBD1. The CDR3 spans 15 residues. V was pared by 5 bases and J by 4 bases, with 11 bases of the junction left unmatched. CDR1 is MNHEY, CDR2 SVGEGT, per germline. CDR3 protein: CASSKTGTAMYEQYV. CDR3 in DNA: TGTGCCAGCAGTAAAACCGGGACAGCAATGTACGAGCAGTACGTC.

This clonotype was counted only a few times. The J gene is TRBJ1-1, the V gene TRBV7-9; D not certain. This CDR3 is built from 15 residues. The germline V and J ends were trimmed by 5 bases and 7 bases, with 20 bases remaining between them. CDR1 and CDR2 (germline): SEHNR, FQNEAQ (reference sequence). The CDR3 is CASSNPARSVYEAFF. DNA of the CDR3: TGTGCCAGCAGCAATCCGGCCCGTTCTGTTTATGAAGCTTTCTTT.

The genes are TRBV7-6 and TRBJ2-1, with D possibly TRBD2 on 6 matching bases. The CDR3 consists of 17 residues. The V gene lost 1 base and the J gene lost 7 bases, with 20 bases spanning the gap. The germline V gene encodes CDR1 SGHVS and CDR2 FNYEAQ. DNA of the CDR3: TGTGCCAGCAGCTTAGTCGGAGAGGGGACTTTTAGAAATGAGCAGTTCTTC. Protein product: CASSLVGEGTFRNEQFF.

The CDR3 loop is CASRDRDPANYGYTF. CDR3 bases: TGTGCCAGCAGGGACAGGGATCCGGCTAACTATGGCTACACCTTC. The V call is TRBV2, the J call TRBJ1-2; 8 bases fit TRBD1. The CDR3 has 15 residues. The V gene's germline CDR1 is SNHLY and CDR2 FYNNEI. Trimming took 6 bases from V and 0 from J; bases not matched to a gene: 6.

There are many counts of this clonotype. This sequence joins TRBV7-8 and TRBJ2-3; D may be TRBD1 (6 bases). Germline loops: CDR1 SGHVS, CDR2 FQNEAQ. The CDR3 is 16 amino acids. V was trimmed by 2 bases and J by 2 bases, leaving 14 bases between them. The CDR3 sequence is CASSLSFRGNTDTQYF. CDR3 in DNA: TGTGCCAGCAGCTTAAGTTTTAGGGGGAACACAGATACGCAGTATTTT.

In its sample, this clonotype was seen many times. The gene calls are TRBV6-2 or TRBV6-3 and TRBJ2-3, with a weak D call TRBD1 (6 bases). Germline V gene data show CDR1 as MNHEY and CDR2 as SVGEGT. The CDR3 has 13 residues. The V and J ends lost 6 bases and 4 bases respectively, with 11 bases between them. The CDR3 is CASRGTTADTQYF. The CDR3 coding sequence is TGTGCCAGCAGAGGGACAACCGCAGATACGCAGTATTTT.

The V call is TRBV4-1, the J call TRBJ2-3; TRBD1 agrees at 7 bases. Trimming at V came to 3 bases and at J to 4 bases, leaving 7 bases not matched to a gene. Germline V gene lookup returns CDR1 MGHRA and CDR2 YSYEKL. CDR3 size: 15 residues. In nucleotides, the CDR3 is TGCGCCAGCAGCCAGTTTAACAGGGGATCAGATACGCAGTATTTT. It specifies CASSQFNRGSDTQYF.

This clonotype was seen at least ten times. The rearrangement joins TRBV7-2 to TRBJ1-4; D is possibly TRBD1 (5 bases). CDR3 length: 15 residues. Germline V gives CDR1 SGHTA, CDR2 FQGNSA. The ends were cut back, 5 bases at V and 6 bases at J, with 16 bases in the middle. Written as DNA, the CDR3 is TGTGCCAGCAGCAGGGAGGGGCAAACCGATGAAAAACTGTTTTTT. This codes for CASSREGQTDEKLFF. Variable domain in full (rest from reference TRBV7-2 and TRBJ1-4): GAGVSQSPSNKVTEKGKDVELRCDPISGHTALYWYRQSLGQGLEFLIYFQGNSAPDKSGLPSDRFSAERTGGSVSTLTIQRTQQEDSAVYLCASSREGQTDEKLFFGSGTQLSVL.

This clonotype came up a few times. The junction differs from germline at one of its ends, possibly a read error. The gene calls are TRBV7-7 and TRBJ1-4; no clear D gene. This CDR3 region has 13 residues. Germline CDR1 and CDR2: SSHAT and FNYEAQ (reference sequence). CDR3: CASSLAPYEKLFF. The DNA for the CDR3 is TGTGCTAGCAGCTTAGCTCCATATGAAAAACTGTTTTTT.